This T cell receptor (beta chain) was documented in a study of blood T cells in healthy people across ages. Ranging in age from about 6 to 95, the donors were healthy Caucasian individuals from Russia. The V and J ends lost 6 bases and 2 bases respectively, with 8 bases between them. The CDR3 length is 12 residues. CDR1 is SQVTM, CDR2 ANQGSEA, per germline. Primed by a sample-barcoded 5' primer and a J-beta primer mix, a second PCR proceeded for roughly 7 to 12 cycles. Every sample produced at least 2.5 million CDR3-containing paired-end reads. TCRdb re-derived calls from the 5' RACE reads in MiXCR, one entry per CDR3 protein. The repertoire holds fewer than 750,000 distinct CDR3 sequences, with roughly 48% as singletons.

The TCR was taken from a man older than 75 in good health. The chain has TRBV29-1 and TRBJ1-5, with D perhaps matching TRBD1 (5 bases). What was sequenced was blood. CDR3: CSVRDGNQPQHF. CDR3 DNA sequence: TGCAGCGTCAGGGATGGCAATCAGCCCCAGCATTTT.